The 8 T cell receptor beta chains below all came from one sample that was sequenced in a study of cytomegalovirus exposure and HLA in healthy donors. PCR amplification relied on 60 Vbeta primers (plus 13 Jbeta primers). Produced via immunoSEQ multiplex PCR; TCRdb's table is partial and in-frame only. This table holds approximately 150,000 clones, less than 85% found once. The sequenced material came from PBMCs. The receptors come from a man younger than 35 in good health and CMV-seronegative.

V usage is TRBV5-4 and J usage is TRBJ2-5; D possibly corresponds to TRBD2 (6 bases). Trimming took 0 bases from V and 5 from J, leaving 8 bases between them. Germline V lookup: CDR1 SGHNT, CDR2 YYREEE (reference sequence). The length of the CDR3 is 13 residues. The CDR3 region is CASSLAGRETQYF. As DNA, the CDR3 is TGTGCCAGCAGCTTGGCAGGGAGGGAGACCCAGTACTTC. The full variable domain, its missing parts supplied by reference TRBV5-4 and TRBJ2-5, is ETGVTQSPTHLIKTRGQQVTLRCSSQSGHNTVSWYQQALGQGPQFIFQYYREEENGRGNFPPRFSGLQFPNYSSELNVNALELDDSALYLCASSLAGRETQYFGPGTRLLVL.

This rearrangement joins TRBV7-9 to TRBJ2-7; TRBD2 matches at 7 bases. The germline V gene has CDR1 SEHNR and CDR2 FQNEAQ (reference sequence). J was trimmed by 0 bases and V by 2 bases; bases with no gene match: 7. The CDR3 covers 16 residues. CDR3 nucleotide sequence: TGTGCCAGCAGCTTATTTACGGGGAGGGACTCCTACGAGCAGTACTTC. This gives the protein CASSLFTGRDSYEQYF.

The gene calls are TRBV18 and TRBJ2-1; 10 bases are a match to TRBD2. The J segment lost 7 bases and the V segment lost 0 bases, leaving 12 bases of the junction unmatched. There are 18 residues in the CDR3. Germline V gene data show CDR1 as KGHSH and CDR2 as LQKENI. The CDR3: CASSPPGRASGRENEQFF. The CDR3 DNA reads as TGTGCCAGCTCACCACCGGGAAGGGCCAGCGGGAGGGAGAATGAGCAGTTCTTC.

This chain links TRBV29-1 with TRBJ2-5, with D possibly TRBD1 on 6 matching bases. The CDR3 contains 15 residues. Germline CDR1 reads SQVTM; CDR2 reads ANQGSEA. V was shortened by 0 bases and J by 3 bases, with 14 bases between the two germline ends. DNA of the CDR3: TGCAGCGTTGAAGAGGCGTTAACAGGGAAAGAGACCCAGTACTTC. The encoded protein is CSVEEALTGKETQYF.

This chain uses TRBV7-9 with TRBJ2-7; a possible D gene is TRBD1 (5 bases). CDR3 length: 15 amino acids. From germline, CDR1 is SEHNR and CDR2 FQNEAQ (reference sequence). Trimming stripped 1 base from V and 1 base from J, with 11 bases between. The CDR3 protein is CASSLGAGKSYEQYF. The CDR3 DNA is TGTGCCAGCAGCTTAGGGGCAGGGAAATCCTACGAGCAGTACTTC.

V usage is TRBV7-3 and J usage is TRBJ2-3, with 9 nucleotides matching TRBD1. The CDR3 is 16 amino acids. CDR1 is SGHTA and CDR2 is FQGTGA in the germline V gene. V was pared by 2 bases and J by 6 bases, with 9 bases of the junction left unmatched. The CDR3 here is CASSLSGTGPFDTQYF. The CDR3 nucleotides are TGTGCCAGCAGCTTATCCGGGACAGGGCCATTTGATACGCAGTATTTT.

The rearrangement links TRBV9 to TRBJ2-3; TRBD2 matches 9 bases. V shed 3 bases, J shed 4 bases, and the junction held 15 bases outside the gene matches. Germline lookup yields CDR1 SGDLS and CDR2 YYNGEE. The CDR3 totals 18 residues. The CDR3 protein is CASSAPGGSGRGSDTQYF. As DNA, the CDR3 is TGTGCCAGCAGCGCCCCCGGGGGTAGCGGGAGAGGATCAGATACGCAGTATTTT.

This clone was observed a few times. J is TRBJ1-1 and V is TRBV13; 7 positions agree with TRBD1. Germline values: CDR1 PRHDT, CDR2 FYEKMQ (reference sequence). The V and J ends lost 5 bases and 9 bases, in that order; junction bases with no gene match: 12. The CDR3 runs 14 residues. CDR3 nucleotides: TGTGCCAGCAGCCTACGACCCGGGACAGCAAAAGCTTTCTTT. Its translation is CASSLRPGTAKAFF.